Presented here are 3 T cell receptor beta chains from one specimen sequenced in a study of OX40 agonist ivuxolimab in advanced cancers. This table comes from immunoSEQ multiplex PCR, and its TCRdb copy is limited to in-frame clones, with some not included. The sample yields tens of thousands of clones, approximately 81% seen once. This specimen consisted of CD4+ or CD8+ T cells sorted from blood, obtained in a trial of the OX40 agonist ivuxolimab. The receptors were gathered from an adult with an advanced solid tumor such as melanoma, head and neck, liver or kidney cancer.

The rearrangement uses TRBV2 and TRBJ1-2; 10 bases match TRBD1. Unmatched junction bases numbered 5, after V lost 3 bases and J lost 4 bases. Looked up from germline, CDR1 is SNHLY and CDR2 is FYNNEI. CDR3 size: 15 residues. The CDR3 DNA follows: TGTGCCAGCAGTGAGTCGGGACAGGGGAGCTATGGCTACACCTTC. Translated: CASSESGQGSYGYTF.

The V gene is TRBV5-1, the J gene TRBJ2-5; D remains ambiguous. V was clipped by 0 bases and J by 6 bases, with 3 bases between them. The CDR3 consists of 11 residues. Germline V gene sequence: CDR1 SGHRS, CDR2 YFSETQ. CDR3 DNA sequence: TGCGCCAGCAGCTTGGAGAAGACCCAGTACTTC. Its protein is CASSLEKTQYF.

This rearrangement joins TRBV28 to TRBJ1-5, with D unclear. This CDR3 is built from 14 residues. V lost 4 bases, J lost 4 bases, and 11 bases lay in between. Germline V gives CDR1 MDHEN, CDR2 SYDVKM. The CDR3 DNA reads TGTGCCAGCAGTTATCTACAGCTAAATCAGCCCCAGCATTTT. Its protein is CASSYLQLNQPQHF.